This T cell receptor beta chain stems from a study of T cell responses to AZD1222 COVID-19 vaccine. Broader study findings: Mostly white British, mostly female donors; authors suggested clonal diversity may be underestimated. Spike-specific TCR breadth and depth both grew after two AZD1222 doses. Spike was spanned by vaccine-associated CD4 TCRs, which were dominant at 160-218 and 743-854.

Pooled in the analysis were second doses at about 4 or about 12 weeks. This CDR3 has 13 residues. Trimming pared 6 bases from V and 6 bases from J, leaving 12 bases between. Germline V gives CDR1 LNHDA, CDR2 SQIVND (reference sequence). The assay was immunoSEQ multiplex PCR, and TCRdb's table has in-frame clones only and misses some. The sample records approximately 140,000 clones, roughly 90% being singletons. With respect to this clone: The antigen is unknown.

The rearrangement joins TRBV19 to TRBJ2-1; D uncertain. This receptor was identified in an adult who received the AZD1222 COVID-19 vaccine. The sequences come from peripheral blood, collected 28 days after the second AZD1222 dose. CDR3 DNA sequence: TGTGCCAGTAGAATCGCCTCGGGCAATGAGCAGTTCTTC. Amino acid sequence: CASRIASGNEQFF.